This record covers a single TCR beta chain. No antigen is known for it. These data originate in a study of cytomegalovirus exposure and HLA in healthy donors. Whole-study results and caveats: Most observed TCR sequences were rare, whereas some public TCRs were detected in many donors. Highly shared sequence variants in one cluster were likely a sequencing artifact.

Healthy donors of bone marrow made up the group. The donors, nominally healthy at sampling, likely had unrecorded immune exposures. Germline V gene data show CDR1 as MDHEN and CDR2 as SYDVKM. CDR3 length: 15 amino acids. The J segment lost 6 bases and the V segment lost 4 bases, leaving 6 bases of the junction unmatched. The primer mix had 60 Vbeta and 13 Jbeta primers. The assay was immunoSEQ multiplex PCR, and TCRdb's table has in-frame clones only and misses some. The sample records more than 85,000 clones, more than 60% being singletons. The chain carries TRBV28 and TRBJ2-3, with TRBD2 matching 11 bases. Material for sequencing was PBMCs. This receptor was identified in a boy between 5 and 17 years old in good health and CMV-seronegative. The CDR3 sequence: CASSSTSGRVDTQYF. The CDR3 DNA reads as TGTGCCAGCAGTTCAACTAGCGGGAGAGTGGATACGCAGTATTTT.